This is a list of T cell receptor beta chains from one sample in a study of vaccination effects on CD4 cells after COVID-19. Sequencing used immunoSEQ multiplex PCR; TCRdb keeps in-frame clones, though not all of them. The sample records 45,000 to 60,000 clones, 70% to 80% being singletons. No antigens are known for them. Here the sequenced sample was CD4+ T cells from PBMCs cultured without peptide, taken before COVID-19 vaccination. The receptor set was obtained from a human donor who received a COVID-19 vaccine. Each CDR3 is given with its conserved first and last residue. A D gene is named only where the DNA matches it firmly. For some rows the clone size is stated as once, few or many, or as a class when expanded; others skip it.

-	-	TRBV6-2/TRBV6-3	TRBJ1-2	TGTGCCAGCAGTTATACTAACTATGGCTACACCTTC	CASSYTNYGYTF
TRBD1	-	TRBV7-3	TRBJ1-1	TGTGCCAGCAGCTTCACAGGGGTTTACACTGAAGCTTTCTTT	CASSFTGVYTEAFF
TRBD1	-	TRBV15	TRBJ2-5	TGTGCCACCAGCAGACTAGACAGGGGGCGCGGGGAGACCCAGTACTTC	CATSRLDRGRGETQYF
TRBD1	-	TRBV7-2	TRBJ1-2	TGTGCCAGCAGCCACCAGGACAGGGAGACTGATGGCTACACCTTC	CASSHQDRETDGYTF
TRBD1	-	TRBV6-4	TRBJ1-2	TGTGCCAGCAGTGAATCGGCAGGGGGTGACTATGGCTACACCTTC	CASSESAGGDYGYTF
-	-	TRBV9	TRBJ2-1	TGTGCCAGCAGCGCGGACAAGGCTGGGACCTACAATGAGCAGTTCTTC	CASSADKAGTYNEQFF
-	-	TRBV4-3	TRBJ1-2	TGCGCCAGCAGCCAAGAAGGCGGGGCCGGGGTTCGCTATGGCTACACCTTC	CASSQEGGAGVRYGYTF
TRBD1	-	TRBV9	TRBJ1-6	TGTGCCAGCAGCCCCCGACAGGGAGGATCACCCCTCCACTTT	CASSPRQGGSPLHF
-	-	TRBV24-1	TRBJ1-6	TGTGCCACCAGTGAAGGAGGGGTTAATTCACCCCTCCACTTT	CATSEGGVNSPLHF
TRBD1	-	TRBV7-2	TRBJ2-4	TGTGCCAGCAGCCTTAACAGGGGTGACATTCAGTACTTC	CASSLNRGDIQYF
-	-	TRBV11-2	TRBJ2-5	TGTGCCAGCAGACGGTCCCCGACCCAGTACTTC	CASRRSPTQYF
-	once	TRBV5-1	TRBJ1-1	TGCGCCAGCAGTCCAGGGGTATGGGGAACTGAAGCTTTCTTT	CASSPGVWGTEAFF
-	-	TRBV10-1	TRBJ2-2	TGCGCCAGCAGTGAGTCTTGGAGGACCGGGGAGCTGTTTTTT	CASSESWRTGELFF
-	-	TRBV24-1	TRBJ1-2	TGTGCCACCAGTGACCCGGGTGGCTATGGCTACACCTTC	CATSDPGGYGYTF
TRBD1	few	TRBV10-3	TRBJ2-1	TGTGCCATCAGTGAGGGGGACAGGGGGGTCTACAATGAGCAGTTCTTC	CAISEGDRGVYNEQFF
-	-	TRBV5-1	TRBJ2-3	TGCGCCAGCAGGTTCCAACTCACAAGCACAGATACGCAGTATTTT	CASRFQLTSTDTQYF
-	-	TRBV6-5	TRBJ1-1	TGTGCCAGCCGACGGCCGAACACTGAAGCTTTCTTT	CASRRPNTEAFF
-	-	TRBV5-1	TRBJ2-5	TGCGCCAGCAGCTCCTCGGCAGGGGCGGGACTTGGGACCCAGTACTTC	CASSSSAGAGLGTQYF
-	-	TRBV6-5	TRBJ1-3	TGTGCCAGCATGGTCCAGAGCTCTGGAAACACCATATATTTT	CASMVQSSGNTIYF
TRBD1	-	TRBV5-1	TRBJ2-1	TGCGCCAGCGGCCGGACAGGCATCGCCTACAATGAGCAGTTCTTC	CASGRTGIAYNEQFF
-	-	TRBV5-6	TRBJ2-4	TGTGCCAGCAGCTCTGGTTTTGAGACCGCGCCCGACTTC	CASSSGFETAPDF
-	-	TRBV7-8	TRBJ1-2	TGTGCCAGCAGCTTAGCCAGTGGTGCGGTTAACTATGGCTACACCTTC	CASSLASGAVNYGYTF
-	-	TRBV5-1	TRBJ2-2	TGCGCCAGCAGCTTGAGTGGGGGGTCCCCCACCGGGGAGCTGTTTTTT	CASSLSGGSPTGELFF
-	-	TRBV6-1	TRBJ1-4	TGTGCCAGCAGTGAACACAGTTTGAATGAAAAACTGTTTTTT	CASSEHSLNEKLFF
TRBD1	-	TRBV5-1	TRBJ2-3	TGCGCCAGCAGCTTACAGGGGTCAGATACGCAGTATTTT	CASSLQGSDTQYF
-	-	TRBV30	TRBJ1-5	TGTGCCTGGAGTAGCCAGGGCGATCAGCCCCAGCATTTT	CAWSSQGDQPQHF
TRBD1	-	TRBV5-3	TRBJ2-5	TGTGCCAGAAGCAGGCCCGGGACAGGTCGAAAAGAGACCCAGTACTTC	CARSRPGTGRKETQYF
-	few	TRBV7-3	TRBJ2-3	TGTGCCAGCAGCTTTCTCTGGGGGGGCCAGGATACGCAGTATTTT	CASSFLWGGQDTQYF
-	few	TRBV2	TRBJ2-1	TGTGCCAGCAGTGTCTTAGGTGAGCAGTTCTTC	CASSVLGEQFF
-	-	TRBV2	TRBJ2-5	TGTGCCAGCATTTCCCCCGCCCGGGAGACCCAGTACTTC	CASISPARETQYF
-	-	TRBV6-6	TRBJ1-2	TGTGCCAGCAGTTACAGGGGCTACACCTTC	CASSYRGYTF
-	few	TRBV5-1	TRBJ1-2	TGCGCCAGCAGCGAGGACAGTTACTATGGCTACACCTTC	CASSEDSYYGYTF
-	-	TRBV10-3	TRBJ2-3	TGTGCCATCTCGCCTGGGGGGAATACGCAGTATTTT	CAISPGGNTQYF
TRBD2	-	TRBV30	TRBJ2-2	TGTGCCTGGACTAGCGGGGGGCCAGGGGAGCTGTTTTTT	CAWTSGGPGELFF
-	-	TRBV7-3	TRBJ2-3	TGTGCCAGCAGCCTAACGGGGACCGGGAGCGGAGGGTTAGATACGCAGTATTTT	CASSLTGTGSGGLDTQYF
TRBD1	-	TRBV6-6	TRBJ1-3	TGTGCCAGCAGCCTGGGGACAGGCGGTAGAAACACCATATATTTT	CASSLGTGGRNTIYF
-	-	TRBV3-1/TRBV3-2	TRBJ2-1	TGTGCCAGCAGCCAAGCAGGGGCTCCGGTGGGTGAGCAGTTCTTC	CASSQAGAPVGEQFF
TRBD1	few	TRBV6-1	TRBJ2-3	TGTGCCAGCAGTGAAACCCAGGGGGTGTCACACACAGATACGCAGTATTTT	CASSETQGVSHTDTQYF
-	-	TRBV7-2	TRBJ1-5	TGTGCCAGCAGCCCCGGCGGCAACAATCAGCCCCAGCATTTT	CASSPGGNNQPQHF
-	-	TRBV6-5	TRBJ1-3	TGTGCCAGCTCCAGGGGAGGTGGAAACACCATATATTTT	CASSRGGGNTIYF
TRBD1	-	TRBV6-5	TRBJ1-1	TGTGCCAGCAGCCGCTCTGGGACAGCCACTGAAGCTTTCTTT	CASSRSGTATEAFF
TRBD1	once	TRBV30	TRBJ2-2	TGTGCCTGGAACAGGGGCGCGAACACCGGGGAGCTGTTTTTT	CAWNRGANTGELFF
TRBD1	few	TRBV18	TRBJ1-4	TGTGCCAGCTCACCGGGACAGGGCAATGAAAAACTGTTTTTT	CASSPGQGNEKLFF
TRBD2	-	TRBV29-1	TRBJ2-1	TGCAGCGGCGCTGGACTAGCGGGGGGCCCTGGCTCCTACAATGAGCAGTTCTTC	CSGAGLAGGPGSYNEQFF
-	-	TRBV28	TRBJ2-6	TGTGCCAGCAGTTTAGCTGGGGCCAACGTCCTGACTTTC	CASSLAGANVLTF
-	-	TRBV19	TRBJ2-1	TGTGCCAGTAGTCCGCGGGACGCCACGGGCAATGAGCAGTTCTTC	CASSPRDATGNEQFF
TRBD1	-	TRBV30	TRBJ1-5	TGTGCCTGGAGTGTAAGGGGGACAGGGCATCAGCCCCAGCATTTT	CAWSVRGTGHQPQHF
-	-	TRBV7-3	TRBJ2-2	TGTGCCAGCAGCTTAACGTCCGTGGACACCGGGGAGCTGTTTTTT	CASSLTSVDTGELFF
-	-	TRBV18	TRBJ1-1	TGTGCCAGCTCACCACCTTTCGGGATCGGCACTGAAGCTTTCTTT	CASSPPFGIGTEAFF
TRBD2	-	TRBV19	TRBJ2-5	TGTGCCAGTAGCACACTTGGGACTAGCGGGATTCGAGAGACCCAGTACTTC	CASSTLGTSGIRETQYF
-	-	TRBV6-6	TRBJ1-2	TGTGCCAGCAGCCTACAGGGAAGTAACTATGGCTACACCTTC	CASSLQGSNYGYTF
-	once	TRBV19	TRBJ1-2	TGTGTGTCCAGGGGCGGCCAGGGCCCCCCGCATGGCTACACCTTC	CVSRGGQGPPHGYTF
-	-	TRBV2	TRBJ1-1	TGTGCCAGCAGTGTGATTGTAGACACTGAAGCTTTCTTT	CASSVIVDTEAFF
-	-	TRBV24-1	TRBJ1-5	TGTGCCACCAGTGAAGGGAGGAGGGCCAATCAGCCCCAGCATTTT	CATSEGRRANQPQHF
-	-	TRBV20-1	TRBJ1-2	TGCAGTGCGGCCAGGGGCTATGACTACACCTTC	CSAARGYDYTF